This T cell receptor (beta chain) emerged from a study of beta chain features in type 1 diabetes. About the research overall: Patients did not differ from healthy donors in age, gender or cell yield. Broader study findings: A PCR bias possibly favoring shorter templates would apply equally to patients and controls.

There are 14 residues in the CDR3. V was cut by 5 bases and J by 1 base, with 9 bases left in between. Looked up from germline, CDR1 is SEHNR and CDR2 is FQNEAQ (reference sequence). All of the isolated RNA was reverse transcribed, so expressed TCRB transcripts were sequenced. Roughly 3.6 million reads was the average for naive, central memory and regulatory T cell samples. Method: immunoSEQ multiplex PCR; TCRdb's copy keeps in-frame clones and lacks some. The sample lists 130,000 to 150,000 clones; about 10% were seen once. In its sample, this clone was seen many times. Its antigen is not known. The clonotype originates from a man aged 18 to 30 in good health. The sequenced sample consisted of naive CD4+ T cells from blood. This chain uses TRBV7-9 with TRBJ1-3, with D tentatively TRBD1 (6 bases). CDR3 region: CASSTQGSGNTIYF. CDR3 in DNA: TGTGCCAGCAGCACACAGGGATCTGGAAACACCATATATTTT.